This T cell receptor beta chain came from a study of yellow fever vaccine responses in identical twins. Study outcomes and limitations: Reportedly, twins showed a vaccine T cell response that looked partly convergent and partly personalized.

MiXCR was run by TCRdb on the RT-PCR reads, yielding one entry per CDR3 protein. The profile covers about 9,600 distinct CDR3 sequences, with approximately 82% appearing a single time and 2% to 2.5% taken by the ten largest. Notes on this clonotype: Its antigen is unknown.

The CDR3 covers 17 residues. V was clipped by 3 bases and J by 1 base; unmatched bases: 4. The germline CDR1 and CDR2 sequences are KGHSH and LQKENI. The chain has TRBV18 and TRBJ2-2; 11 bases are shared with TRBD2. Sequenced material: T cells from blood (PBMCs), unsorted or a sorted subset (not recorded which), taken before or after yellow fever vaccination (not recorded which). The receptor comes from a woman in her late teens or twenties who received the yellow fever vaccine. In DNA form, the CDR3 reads TGTGCCAGCTCACCCCCGGGACTAGCGGAGAACACCGGGGAGCTGTTTTTT. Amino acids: CASSPPGLAENTGELFF.